This T cell receptor (beta chain) was observed in a study of blood T cell repertoires in COVID-19. On the study more broadly: The United States, Italy and Spain supplied acute and convalescent COVID-19 samples.

The CDR3 totals 14 residues. Trimming cost V 4 bases and J 6 bases; bases outside gene matches: 8. From germline, CDR1 is SGHKS and CDR2 YYEKEE (reference sequence). Here immunoSEQ multiplex PCR was the method, and the copy in TCRdb shows in-frame clones only, minus some. The sample contains roughly 46,000 clones, about 85% of which appear only once. The rearrangement uses TRBV5-5 and TRBJ1-2; TRBD1 agrees at 8 bases. The sequenced material came from PBMCs or T cells enriched from blood (not recorded which). The source is a woman in her forties or fifties who had recovered from COVID-19. The CDR3 DNA is TGTGCCAGCAGCCCCTCGACAGGGGCCAATGGCTACACCTTC. It codes for CASSPSTGANGYTF.